This T cell receptor beta chain was documented in a study of blood T cell repertoires in COVID-19. Profiling relied on immunoSEQ multiplex PCR, and the TCRdb table lists in-frame clones only, not all of them. Of more than 200,000 clones detected, around nine tenths appear once; the ten largest clones hold about 1.3%. Per germline, CDR1 SGHNT and CDR2 YYREEE (reference sequence). The V end lost 2 bases, the J end lost 5 bases, and 10 bases lay between the germline ends. This CDR3 region has 13 residues. This clonotype was sampled from an elderly man with acute or convalescent COVID-19. The chain uses TRBV5-4 and TRBJ2-5; D possibly corresponds to TRBD2 (5 bases). The sample taken for sequencing was peripheral blood. The CDR3 DNA reads TGTGCCAGCAGCTTATTTTTAGCGGAGACCCAGTACTTC. Translated, it gives CASSLFLAETQYF.